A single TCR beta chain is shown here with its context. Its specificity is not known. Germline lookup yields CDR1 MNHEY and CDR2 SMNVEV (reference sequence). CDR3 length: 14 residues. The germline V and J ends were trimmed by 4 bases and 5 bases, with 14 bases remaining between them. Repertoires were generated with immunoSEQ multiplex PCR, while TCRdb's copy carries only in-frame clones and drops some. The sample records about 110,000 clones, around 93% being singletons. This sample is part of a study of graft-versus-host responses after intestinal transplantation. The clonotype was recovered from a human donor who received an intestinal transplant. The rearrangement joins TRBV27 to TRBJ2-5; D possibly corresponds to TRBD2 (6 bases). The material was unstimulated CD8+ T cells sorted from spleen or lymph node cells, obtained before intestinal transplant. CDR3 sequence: CASSSLGGEETQYF. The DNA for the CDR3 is TGTGCCAGCAGTTCCCTGGGGGGAGAGGAGACCCAGTACTTC.